This is a list of T cell receptor beta chains from one sample in a study of cytomegalovirus exposure and HLA in healthy donors. Method: immunoSEQ multiplex PCR; TCRdb's copy keeps in-frame clones and lacks some. The table lists 130,000 to 150,000 clones, 75% to 80% of them singletons, with about 1.7% in the top ten. The sample taken for sequencing was PBMCs. These receptors originate from a woman aged 30 to 39 in good health and CMV-seronegative. CDR3s include the opening cysteine and the closing phenylalanine or tryptophan. A D gene is named only where the DNA matches it firmly. The size field is filled for only some rows; it gives once, few, many or a size class.

cdr3_nt: TGTGCCAGCAGCTTGGCAGACAGCTATGGCTACACCTTC
cdr3_aa: CASSLADSYGYTF
v_call: TRBV5-5
d_call: -
clone_size: -
j_call: TRBJ1-2

cdr3_nt: TGCGCCAGCAGCCCGGCGGGGGGATCCGGAAACACCATATATTTT
cdr3_aa: CASSPAGGSGNTIYF
v_call: TRBV5-1
d_call: -
clone_size: once
j_call: TRBJ1-3

cdr3_nt: TGCGCCAGCAGCCAAGGTGAAGGGGGCTATGGCTACACCTTC
cdr3_aa: CASSQGEGGYGYTF
v_call: TRBV4-3
d_call: -
clone_size: -
j_call: TRBJ1-2

cdr3_nt: TGTGCCAGCAGCTTAGCGCTGGGGCTTGGCTACACCTTC
cdr3_aa: CASSLALGLGYTF
v_call: TRBV7-9
d_call: -
clone_size: -
j_call: TRBJ1-2

cdr3_nt: TGTGCCAGCAGTTTAGAGAGCGGGTTCCTCTACGAGCAGTACTTC
cdr3_aa: CASSLESGFLYEQYF
v_call: TRBV27
d_call: -
clone_size: -
j_call: TRBJ2-7

cdr3_nt: TGTGCCAGCAGGCACAGGGAGACCGGGGAGCTGTTTTTT
cdr3_aa: CASRHRETGELFF
v_call: TRBV2
d_call: -
clone_size: -
j_call: TRBJ2-2

cdr3_nt: TGTGCCAGCAGTTCCTGGAGGGAGAAGGCTTTCTTT
cdr3_aa: CASSSWREKAFF
v_call: TRBV5-6
d_call: -
clone_size: -
j_call: TRBJ1-1

cdr3_nt: TGTGCCAGCACCCCGGGGGAGGTTGGCGAAAAACTGTTTTTT
cdr3_aa: CASTPGEVGEKLFF
v_call: TRBV11-1
d_call: -
clone_size: -
j_call: TRBJ1-4

cdr3_nt: TGTGCCAGCAGCCCCCGGACAGGGTATAGCTCCTACGAGCAGTACTTC
cdr3_aa: CASSPRTGYSSYEQYF
v_call: TRBV5-8
d_call: TRBD1
clone_size: once
j_call: TRBJ2-7

cdr3_nt: TGTGCCAGCAGTGTCCTCAGGGTTGTTGGGGAGCTGTTTTTT
cdr3_aa: CASSVLRVVGELFF
v_call: TRBV2
d_call: -
clone_size: -
j_call: TRBJ2-2

cdr3_nt: TGTGCCAGCAGCATGGGACAGGGGTTGAACACTGAAGCTTTCTTT
cdr3_aa: CASSMGQGLNTEAFF
v_call: TRBV5-6
d_call: TRBD1
clone_size: -
j_call: TRBJ1-1

cdr3_nt: TGTGCCAGCAGTTTAATCGGGGGGCCTTGGGAAAACATTCAGTACTTC
cdr3_aa: CASSLIGGPWENIQYF
v_call: TRBV27
d_call: -
clone_size: once
j_call: TRBJ2-4

cdr3_nt: TGTGCCAGCAGCTCCTCGATAGACTATGGCTACACCTTC
cdr3_aa: CASSSSIDYGYTF
v_call: TRBV7-2
d_call: -
clone_size: -
j_call: TRBJ1-2

cdr3_nt: TGCGCCAGCAGTGCGGGGACTAATGAAAAACTGTTTTTT
cdr3_aa: CASSAGTNEKLFF
v_call: TRBV10-2
d_call: -
clone_size: -
j_call: TRBJ1-4

cdr3_nt: TGTGCCACCGAAAAAGGGGGACAGGGAGTGGAGACCCAGTACTTC
cdr3_aa: CATEKGGQGVETQYF
v_call: TRBV19
d_call: TRBD1
clone_size: -
j_call: TRBJ2-5

cdr3_nt: TGCGCCAGCGGCCCCGGGGACATAAACAATGAGCAGTTCTTC
cdr3_aa: CASGPGDINNEQFF
v_call: TRBV5-1
d_call: -
clone_size: once
j_call: TRBJ2-1

cdr3_nt: TGTGCCAGCTCACCTTCGACGACTACCACTAGCACAGATACGCAGTATTTT
cdr3_aa: CASSPSTTTTSTDTQYF
v_call: TRBV18
d_call: -
clone_size: -
j_call: TRBJ2-3

cdr3_nt: TGTGCCAGCAGCTTAGGGGGAGTTTATGAAGCTTTCTTT
cdr3_aa: CASSLGGVYEAFF
v_call: TRBV7-8
d_call: -
clone_size: -
j_call: TRBJ1-1

cdr3_nt: TGTGCCAGCAGGCGGGACAGCTCGAACACTGAAGCTTTCTTT
cdr3_aa: CASRRDSSNTEAFF
v_call: TRBV6-5
d_call: TRBD1
clone_size: -
j_call: TRBJ1-1

cdr3_nt: TGTGCCAGCAGCCAAGACCTAGCGGGAGGAGAGACCCAGTACTTC
cdr3_aa: CASSQDLAGGETQYF
v_call: TRBV4-2
d_call: TRBD2
clone_size: -
j_call: TRBJ2-5

cdr3_nt: TGTGCCAGCAGTGCTGGGACAGAGGGCAGTCAGCCCCAGCATTTT
cdr3_aa: CASSAGTEGSQPQHF
v_call: TRBV6-5
d_call: TRBD1
clone_size: -
j_call: TRBJ1-5

cdr3_nt: TGTGCCAGCAGTCCAAATGTGGCTTCCTACGAGCAGTACTTC
cdr3_aa: CASSPNVASYEQYF
v_call: TRBV2
d_call: -
clone_size: -
j_call: TRBJ2-7

cdr3_nt: TGTGCCAGCAGCTTACTCCCCCAGGACAGGGCCTTGGGCTACACCTTC
cdr3_aa: CASSLLPQDRALGYTF
v_call: TRBV11-2
d_call: TRBD1
clone_size: -
j_call: TRBJ1-2

cdr3_nt: TGTGCCAGTAGTCCAAACAACAGGGATCAGCCCCAGCATTTT
cdr3_aa: CASSPNNRDQPQHF
v_call: TRBV19
d_call: -
clone_size: -
j_call: TRBJ1-5

cdr3_nt: TGTGCCAGCAGTCAGTTCCGGGACAGTGAAGCTTTCTTT
cdr3_aa: CASSQFRDSEAFF
v_call: TRBV2
d_call: TRBD1
clone_size: -
j_call: TRBJ1-1

cdr3_nt: TGTGCCTGGAGTGTACGGTCTAGCGGGGGAGATACGCAGTATTTT
cdr3_aa: CAWSVRSSGGDTQYF
v_call: TRBV30
d_call: TRBD2
clone_size: -
j_call: TRBJ2-3

cdr3_nt: TGTGCCAGCAGCTTAACCCACGGCAATGAGCAGTTCTTC
cdr3_aa: CASSLTHGNEQFF
v_call: TRBV7-3
d_call: -
clone_size: -
j_call: TRBJ2-1

cdr3_nt: TGTGCCAGCAGGTCAGGGGGCTCGGGCTATGGCTACACCTTC
cdr3_aa: CASRSGGSGYGYTF
v_call: TRBV5-5
d_call: TRBD1
clone_size: few
j_call: TRBJ1-2

cdr3_nt: TGTGCCATCAGTGGGAGAACGGGGACTGGAAACACCATATATTTT
cdr3_aa: CAISGRTGTGNTIYF
v_call: TRBV10-3
d_call: -
clone_size: -
j_call: TRBJ1-3

cdr3_nt: TGTGCCACGGAAGACAGGGTGGTGGAGACCCAGTACTTC
cdr3_aa: CATEDRVVETQYF
v_call: TRBV11-2
d_call: TRBD1
clone_size: -
j_call: TRBJ2-5

cdr3_nt: TGTGCCAGCCTTGAGGGCCTAGGTCAGCCCCAGCATTTT
cdr3_aa: CASLEGLGQPQHF
v_call: TRBV2
d_call: -
clone_size: few
j_call: TRBJ1-5

cdr3_nt: TGCAGCGCCCGATTCGGGACAGGGGGTAATGGCTACACCTTC
cdr3_aa: CSARFGTGGNGYTF
v_call: TRBV29-1
d_call: TRBD1
clone_size: -
j_call: TRBJ1-2

cdr3_nt: TGTGCCAGCAGCTTAGTCCCATCCCCAAACACCGGGGAGCTGTTTTTT
cdr3_aa: CASSLVPSPNTGELFF
v_call: TRBV7-2
d_call: -
clone_size: -
j_call: TRBJ2-2

cdr3_nt: TGTGCCAGCAGCTTCATTCCCACAGAGACTGAAGCTTTCTTT
cdr3_aa: CASSFIPTETEAFF
v_call: TRBV7-3
d_call: -
clone_size: -
j_call: TRBJ1-1

cdr3_nt: TGCGCCAGCAGCACCGAGGGCAGGGAGGGACGCGAGCAGTACTTC
cdr3_aa: CASSTEGREGREQYF
v_call: TRBV5-1
d_call: TRBD2
clone_size: -
j_call: TRBJ2-7

cdr3_nt: TGCGCCAGCAGCTTGGATATCGGGGGGGCCTACGAGCAGTACTTC
cdr3_aa: CASSLDIGGAYEQYF
v_call: TRBV5-1
d_call: TRBD2
clone_size: -
j_call: TRBJ2-7

cdr3_nt: TGCGCCAGCAGCTTGTCTGTGGCAGGGGCCCTCACCGGGGAGCTGTTTTTT
cdr3_aa: CASSLSVAGALTGELFF
v_call: TRBV5-1
d_call: -
clone_size: few
j_call: TRBJ2-2

cdr3_nt: TGTGCCAGCAGCTCCCGCGACAGGGATCTTCAGCCCCAGCATTTT
cdr3_aa: CASSSRDRDLQPQHF
v_call: TRBV7-9
d_call: TRBD1
clone_size: -
j_call: TRBJ1-5

cdr3_nt: TGTGCCAGCAGTGAACGGCTCGAAAGGATCGGGCAGCCCCAGCATTTT
cdr3_aa: CASSERLERIGQPQHF
v_call: TRBV6-1
d_call: -
clone_size: once
j_call: TRBJ1-5

cdr3_nt: TGTGCCAGCAGTCGAGGACAGGGGGCCTACGAGCAGTACTTC
cdr3_aa: CASSRGQGAYEQYF
v_call: TRBV6-6
d_call: TRBD1
clone_size: -
j_call: TRBJ2-7

cdr3_nt: TGTGCCAGCAGCCAGGGGGCGGCTAATGAAAAACTGTTTTTT
cdr3_aa: CASSQGAANEKLFF
v_call: TRBV6-5
d_call: TRBD1
clone_size: -
j_call: TRBJ1-4

cdr3_nt: TGTGCCAGCAGCAAGTACAGGGGCCCCCAAGAGACCCAGTACTTC
cdr3_aa: CASSKYRGPQETQYF
v_call: TRBV9
d_call: TRBD1
clone_size: -
j_call: TRBJ2-5